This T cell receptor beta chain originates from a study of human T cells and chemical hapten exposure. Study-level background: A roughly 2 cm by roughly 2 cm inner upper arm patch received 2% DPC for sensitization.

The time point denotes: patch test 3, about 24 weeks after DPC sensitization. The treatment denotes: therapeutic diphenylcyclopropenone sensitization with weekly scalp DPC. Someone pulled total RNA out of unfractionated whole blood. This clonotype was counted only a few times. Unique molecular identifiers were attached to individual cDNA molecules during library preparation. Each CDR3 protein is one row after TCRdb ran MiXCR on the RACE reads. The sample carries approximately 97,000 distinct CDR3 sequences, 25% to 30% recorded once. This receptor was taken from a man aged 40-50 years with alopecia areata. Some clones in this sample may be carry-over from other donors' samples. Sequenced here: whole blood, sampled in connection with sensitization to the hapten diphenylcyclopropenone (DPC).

Here the CDR3 reads CASSYTFQETQYF. The CDR3, as DNA: TGTGCCAGCAGCTACACATTCCAAGAGACCCAGTACTTC. The chain combines TRBV7-7 with TRBJ2-5, with D unclear. Trimming took off 4 bases at V and 1 base at J, with 7 bases between the two ends. In germline, CDR1 is SSHAT, CDR2 FNYEAQ (reference sequence). The CDR3 spans 13 residues. The full variable domain, rest sourced from reference TRBV7-7 and TRBJ2-5, is GAGVSQSPRYKVTKRGQDVTLRCDPISSHATLYWYQQALGQGPEFLTYFNYEAQPDKSGLPSDRFSAERPEGSISTLTIQRTEQRDSAMYRCASSYTFQETQYFGPGTRLLVL.